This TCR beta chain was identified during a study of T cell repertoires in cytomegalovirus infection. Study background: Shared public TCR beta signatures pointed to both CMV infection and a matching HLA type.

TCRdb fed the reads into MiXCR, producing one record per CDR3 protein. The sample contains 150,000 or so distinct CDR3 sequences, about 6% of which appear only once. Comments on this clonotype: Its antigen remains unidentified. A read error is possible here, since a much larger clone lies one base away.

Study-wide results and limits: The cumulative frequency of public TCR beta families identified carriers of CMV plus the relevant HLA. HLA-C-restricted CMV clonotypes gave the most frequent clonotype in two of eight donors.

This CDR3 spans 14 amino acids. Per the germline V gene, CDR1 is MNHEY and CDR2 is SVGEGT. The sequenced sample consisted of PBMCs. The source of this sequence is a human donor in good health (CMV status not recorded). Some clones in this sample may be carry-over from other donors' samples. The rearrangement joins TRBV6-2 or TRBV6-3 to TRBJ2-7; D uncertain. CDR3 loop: CASRFRTESYGQYF. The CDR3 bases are TGTGCCAGCAGATTCAGGACGGAGTCCTACGGGCAGTACTTC.